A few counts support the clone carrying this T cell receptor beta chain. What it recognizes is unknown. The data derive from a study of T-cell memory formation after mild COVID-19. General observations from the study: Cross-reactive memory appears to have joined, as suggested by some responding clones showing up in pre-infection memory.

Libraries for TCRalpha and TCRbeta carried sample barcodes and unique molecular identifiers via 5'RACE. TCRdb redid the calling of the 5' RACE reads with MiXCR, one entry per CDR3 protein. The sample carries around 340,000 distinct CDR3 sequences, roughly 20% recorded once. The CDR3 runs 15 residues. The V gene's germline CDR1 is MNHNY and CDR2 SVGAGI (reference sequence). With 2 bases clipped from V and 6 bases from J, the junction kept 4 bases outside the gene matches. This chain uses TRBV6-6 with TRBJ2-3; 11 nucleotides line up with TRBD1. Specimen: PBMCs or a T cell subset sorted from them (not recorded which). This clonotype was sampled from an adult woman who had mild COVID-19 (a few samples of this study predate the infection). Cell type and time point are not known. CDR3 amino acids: CASSYGTGGMDTQYF. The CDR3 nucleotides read TGTGCCAGCAGTTACGGGACAGGGGGAATGGATACGCAGTATTTT.